The T cell receptor (beta chain) described here comes from a study of OX40 agonist ivuxolimab in advanced cancers. Concerning this clone itself: Its antigen is not known.

Using immunoSEQ multiplex PCR, the repertoire was profiled, and TCRdb retains in-frame clones only, with some absent. The sample carries about 82,000 clones, just over 85% recorded once. The CDR3 contains 15 residues. V shed 0 bases and J shed 3 bases, with 8 bases lying between them. The V gene's germline CDR1 is LNHDA and CDR2 SQIVND (reference sequence). Blood draws occurred at baseline, cycle 4 day 1, and cycle 7 day 1. Study results and caveats: Clonal expansion in partial responders at 0.1-3.0 mg/kg ranked among the lowest.

The V gene is TRBV19, the J gene TRBJ2-2, with D unclear. The source of this sequence is an adult with an advanced solid tumor such as melanoma, head and neck, liver or kidney cancer. The specimen comprised CD4+ or CD8+ T cells sorted from blood, sampled in a trial of the OX40 agonist ivuxolimab. The CDR3 DNA is TGTGCCAGTAGTATAGACGATTCTTACACCGGGGAGCTGTTTTTT. This sequence encodes CASSIDDSYTGELFF.